This T cell receptor (beta chain) was identified during a study of T cell repertoires in cytomegalovirus infection. Study-level background: Use of recently identified HLA-C-restricted and well-studied HLA-B-restricted CMV epitopes was part of the study. Study-level points and caveats: The ex vivo response was dominated by HLA-C-restricted CMV-specific TCR beta clonotypes.

The CDR3 runs 15 residues. Between the trimmed V and J ends, which lost 5 bases and 1 base, there was a span of 11 bases. Germline CDR1 reads SEHNR; CDR2 reads FQNEAQ (reference sequence). TCRdb independently ran MiXCR on the reads; one entry per CDR3 protein. The data show about 900,000 distinct CDR3 sequences, with about a third seen just once and over 11% held by the top ten. This clonotype came up a few times. Its specificity is unknown. The TCR comes from a human donor in good health (CMV status not recorded). Some clones in this sample may be carry-over from other donors' samples. Sequencing used cultured CD8+ T cells from PBMCs, obtained from culture after CMV antigen stimulation. This rearrangement joins TRBV7-9 to TRBJ1-4; D gene uncertain. The CDR3 is CASSPPWGTNEKLFF. In DNA form, the CDR3 reads TGTGCCAGCAGCCCTCCATGGGGAACTAATGAAAAACTGTTTTTT.